This is a list of T cell receptor beta chains from one sample in a study of PD-L1 blockade in urothelial cancer. The method was immunoSEQ multiplex PCR; TCRdb's version includes in-frame clones alone and lacks a portion of them. The table shows 90,000 to 100,000 clones, with roughly 89% occurring only once. The sequencing used PBMCs, collected around atezolizumab (anti-PD-L1) treatment. The receptors here all came from a man aged 60-69 years with urothelial cancer. CDR3s include the opening cysteine and the closing phenylalanine or tryptophan. Some rows mark clone size as missing; the rest say once, few, many or name a class of expanded clone.

V gene	clone size	J gene	CDR3 protein
TRBV2	NA	TRBJ2-1	CASSAERSSYNEQFF
TRBV29-1	once	TRBJ1-1	CSVRQGKNTEAFF
TRBV7-6	NA	TRBJ1-2	CASSLQGNYGYTF
TRBV9	NA	TRBJ2-2	CASSFRRGGGNTGELFF
TRBV19	NA	TRBJ2-5	CASSISGGETQYF
TRBV7-9	NA	TRBJ2-5	CASSPGTSGSETQYF
TRBV27	NA	TRBJ2-5	CASSSFAGETQYF
TRBV11-2	NA	TRBJ2-7	CASSLAPGRLEQYF
TRBV7-2	NA	TRBJ2-7	CASSLAGTGVPLSYEQYF
TRBV7-2	NA	TRBJ2-1	CASSPDSAGESNEQFF
TRBV19	NA	TRBJ1-1	CASSIVGRGDTEAFF
TRBV7-2	NA	TRBJ1-3	CASSQLHSGSGNTIYF
TRBV4-1	NA	TRBJ2-3	CASSQASGGGAWTQYF
TRBV5-6	few	TRBJ2-2	CASSLPSVMAGELFF
TRBV5-4	NA	TRBJ2-3	CASSLGQGQDTQYF
TRBV20-1	NA	TRBJ2-1	CSADRYNEQFF
TRBV7-2	NA	TRBJ2-5	CASSLRTLSQETQYF
TRBV7-2	NA	TRBJ2-1	CASSLVSGRVGYNEQFF
TRBV6-5	NA	TRBJ2-3	CASSYRRLAGVDTQYF
TRBV11-2	NA	TRBJ2-7	CASSLEEGIKGYEQYF
TRBV10-1	few	TRBJ2-7	CASSEPRPLSYEQYF
TRBV5-1	NA	TRBJ2-3	CASSLAVSGNTDTQYF